The T cell receptor (beta chain) under discussion was sequenced for a study of blood T cells in healthy people across ages. The use of a sample-barcoded 5' primer and a J-beta primer mix characterized a second PCR of about 7 to 12 cycles. Researchers report that a template-switch adaptor with 12 random nucleotides tagged each cDNA molecule. TCRdb itself ran the 5' RACE reads through MiXCR, one entry per CDR3 protein. The sample consists of around 1.5 million distinct CDR3 sequences, approximately 32% of them appearing once. To note about this clonotype: Its antigen is as yet unknown.

The V gene's germline CDR1 is DFQATT and CDR2 SNEGSKA (reference sequence). The CDR3 consists of 18 residues. General study results and limits: Diversity estimates from one million T cells were considered underestimates. Per million T cells, TCR beta diversity dropped about linearly as age rose.

The draw of peripheral blood yielded ten milliliters from each donor. Sequencing was performed on blood. The TCR was taken from a woman aged 30 to 39 in good health. The chain uses TRBV20-1 and TRBJ2-7; 13 bases line up with TRBD2. The J call could be wrong; TRBJ2-4 is a better fit for the DNA end. CDR3 bases: TGCAGTGCTAGTGGACTAGCGGGAGCTCTGGGGGCCAAAAACATTCAGTACTTC. Protein sequence: CSASGLAGALGAKNIQYF.